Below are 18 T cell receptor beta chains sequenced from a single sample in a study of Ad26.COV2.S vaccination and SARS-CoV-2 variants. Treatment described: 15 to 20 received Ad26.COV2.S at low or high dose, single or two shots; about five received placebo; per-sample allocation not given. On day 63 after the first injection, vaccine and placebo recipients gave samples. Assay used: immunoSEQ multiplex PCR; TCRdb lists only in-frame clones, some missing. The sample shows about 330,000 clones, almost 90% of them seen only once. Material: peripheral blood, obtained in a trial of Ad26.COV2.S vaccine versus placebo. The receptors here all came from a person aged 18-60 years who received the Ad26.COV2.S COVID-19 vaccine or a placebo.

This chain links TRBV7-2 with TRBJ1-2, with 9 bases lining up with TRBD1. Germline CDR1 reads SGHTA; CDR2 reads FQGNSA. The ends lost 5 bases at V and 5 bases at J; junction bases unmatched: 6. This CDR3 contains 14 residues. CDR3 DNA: TGTGCCAGCAGCGCCACAGGGGGCGAGTATGGCTACACCTTC. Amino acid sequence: CASSATGGEYGYTF. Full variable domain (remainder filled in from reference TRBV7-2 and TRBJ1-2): GAGVSQSPSNKVTEKGKDVELRCDPISGHTALYWYRQSLGQGLEFLIYFQGNSAPDKSGLPSDRFSAERTGGSVSTLTIQRTQQEDSAVYLCASSATGGEYGYTFGSGTRLTVV.

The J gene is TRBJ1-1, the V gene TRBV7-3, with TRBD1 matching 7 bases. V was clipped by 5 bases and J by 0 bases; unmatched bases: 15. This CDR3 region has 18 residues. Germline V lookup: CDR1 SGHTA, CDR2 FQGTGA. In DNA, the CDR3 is TGTGCCAGCAGCCCGACGGGGAGGGGGCGAGGGATGAACACTGAAGCTTTCTTT. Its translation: CASSPTGRGRGMNTEAFF.

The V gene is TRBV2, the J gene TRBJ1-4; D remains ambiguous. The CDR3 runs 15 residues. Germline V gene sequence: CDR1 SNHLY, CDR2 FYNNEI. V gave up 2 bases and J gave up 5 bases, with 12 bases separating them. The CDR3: CASSERSAPNEKLFF. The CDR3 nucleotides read TGTGCCAGCAGTGAAAGATCTGCGCCGAATGAAAAACTGTTTTTT.

The CDR3 DNA is TGTGCCAGTAGTAACCCCTTGGGACAGGCTACAGTCCCCCATCAGCCCCAGCATTTT. Protein: CASSNPLGQATVPHQPQHF. The chain joins TRBV19 to TRBJ1-5; 8 bases fit TRBD1. The J segment lost 5 bases and the V segment lost 4 bases, leaving 19 bases of the junction unmatched. This CDR3 contains 19 residues. Germline assignment: CDR1 LNHDA and CDR2 SQIVND (reference sequence).

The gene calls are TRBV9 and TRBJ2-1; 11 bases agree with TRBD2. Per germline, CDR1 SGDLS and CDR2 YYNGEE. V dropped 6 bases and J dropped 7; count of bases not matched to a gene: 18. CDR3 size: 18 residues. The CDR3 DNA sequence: TGTGCCAGCACCCCTGGACCGGGGTTAGCGGGGGGGCAAAATGAGCAGTTCTTC. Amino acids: CASTPGPGLAGGQNEQFF.

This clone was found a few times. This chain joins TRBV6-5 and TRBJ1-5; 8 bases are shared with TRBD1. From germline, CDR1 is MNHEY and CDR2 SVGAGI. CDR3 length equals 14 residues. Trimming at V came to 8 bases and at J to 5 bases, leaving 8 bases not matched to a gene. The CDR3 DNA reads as TGTGCCAGCCGGGGGACAGGCTCCTATCAGCCCCAGCATTTT. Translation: CASRGTGSYQPQHF.

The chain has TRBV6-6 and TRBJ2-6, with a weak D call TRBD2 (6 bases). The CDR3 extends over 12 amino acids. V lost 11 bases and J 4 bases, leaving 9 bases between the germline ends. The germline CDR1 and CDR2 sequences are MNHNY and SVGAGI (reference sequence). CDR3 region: CAVGGGANVLTF. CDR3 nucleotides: TGTGCCGTGGGGGGAGGGGCCAACGTCCTGACTTTC.

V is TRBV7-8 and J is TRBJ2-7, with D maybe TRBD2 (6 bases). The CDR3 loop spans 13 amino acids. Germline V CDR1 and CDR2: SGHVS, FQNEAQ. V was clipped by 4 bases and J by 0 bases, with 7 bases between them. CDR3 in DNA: TGTGCCAGCAGCTGGGGGGTCTCCTACGAGCAGTACTTC. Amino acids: CASSWGVSYEQYF.

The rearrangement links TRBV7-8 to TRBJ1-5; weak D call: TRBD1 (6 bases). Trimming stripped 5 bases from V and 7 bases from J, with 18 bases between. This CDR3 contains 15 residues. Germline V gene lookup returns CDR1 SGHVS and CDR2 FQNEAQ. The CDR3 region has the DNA TGTGCCAGCAGCCGGGGGAGGGCAGGGGAACAGCCCCAGCATTTT. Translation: CASSRGRAGEQPQHF.

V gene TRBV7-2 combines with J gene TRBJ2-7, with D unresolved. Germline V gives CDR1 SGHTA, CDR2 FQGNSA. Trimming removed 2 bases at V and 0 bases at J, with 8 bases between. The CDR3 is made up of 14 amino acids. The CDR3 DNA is TGTGCCAGCAGCTTACAGAGCAGCTCCTACGAGCAGTACTTC. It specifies CASSLQSSSYEQYF.

The CDR3 loop is CASSLESMAGDNEQFF. The CDR3 nucleotides are TGTGCCAGCAGCTTAGAATCGATGGCGGGAGACAATGAGCAGTTCTTC. The chain joins TRBV7-3 to TRBJ2-1, with 7 bases aligning to TRBD2. The germline V gene has CDR1 SGHTA and CDR2 FQGTGA. J gave up 5 bases and V 2 bases, and 9 bases lay outside the gene matches. The CDR3 contains 16 residues.

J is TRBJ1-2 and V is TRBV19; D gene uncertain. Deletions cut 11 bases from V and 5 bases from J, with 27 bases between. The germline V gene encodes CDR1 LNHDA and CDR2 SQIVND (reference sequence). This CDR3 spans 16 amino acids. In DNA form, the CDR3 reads TGTGCCTCCAAAGTGAACCCAGCAGACCAAATGTATGGCTACACCTTC. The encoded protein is CASKVNPADQMYGYTF.

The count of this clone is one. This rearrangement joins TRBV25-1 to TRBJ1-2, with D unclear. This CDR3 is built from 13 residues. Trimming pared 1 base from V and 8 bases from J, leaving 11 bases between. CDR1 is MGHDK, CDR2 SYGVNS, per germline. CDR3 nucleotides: TGTGCCAGCAGTGAATCAGCTCCCTCCGGCTACACCTTC. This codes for CASSESAPSGYTF.

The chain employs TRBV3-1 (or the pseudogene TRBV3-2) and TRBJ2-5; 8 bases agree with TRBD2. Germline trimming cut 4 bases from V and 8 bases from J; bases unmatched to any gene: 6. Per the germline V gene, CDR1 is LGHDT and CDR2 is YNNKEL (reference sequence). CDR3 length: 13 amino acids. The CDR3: CASSRGGGQTQYF. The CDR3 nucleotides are TGTGCCAGCAGCCGCGGCGGGGGGCAAACCCAGTACTTC.

The CDR3 protein is CASSTRQGTGEKLFF. CDR3 in DNA: TGTGCCAGTAGTACCCGACAGGGTACAGGTGAAAAACTGTTTTTT. V is TRBV19 and J is TRBJ1-4; 7 positions match TRBD1. V was pared by 4 bases and J by 7 bases, with 9 bases of the junction left unmatched. The CDR3 consists of 15 residues. Germline V gene lookup returns CDR1 LNHDA and CDR2 SQIVND (reference sequence).

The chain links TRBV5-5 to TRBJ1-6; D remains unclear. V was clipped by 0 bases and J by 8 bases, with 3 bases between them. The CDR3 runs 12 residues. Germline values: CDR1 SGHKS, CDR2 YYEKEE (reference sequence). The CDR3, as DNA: TGTGCCAGCAGCTTGGCGTATTCACCCCTCCACTTT. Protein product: CASSLAYSPLHF. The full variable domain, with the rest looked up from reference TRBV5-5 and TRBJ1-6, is DAGVTQSPTHLIKTRGQQVTLRCSPISGHKSVSWYQQVLGQGPQFIFQYYEKEERGRGNFPDRFSARQFPNYSSELNVNALLLGDSALYLCASSLAYSPLHFGNGTRLTVT.

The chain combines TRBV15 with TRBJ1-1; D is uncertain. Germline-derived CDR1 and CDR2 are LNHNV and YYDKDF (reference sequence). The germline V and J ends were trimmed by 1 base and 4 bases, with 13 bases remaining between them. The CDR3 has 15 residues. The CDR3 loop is CATSRVGPLGTEAFF. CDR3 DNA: TGTGCCACCAGCAGAGTCGGGCCTCTTGGCACTGAAGCTTTCTTT. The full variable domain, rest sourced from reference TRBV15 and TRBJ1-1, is DAMVIQNPRYQVTQFGKPVTLSCSQTLNHNVMYWYQQKSSQAPKLLFHYYDKDFNNEADTPDNFQSRRPNTSFCFLDIRSPGLGDTAMYLCATSRVGPLGTEAFFGQGTRLTVV.

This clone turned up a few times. Here the CDR3 reads CASSLDRGRPNTEAFF. CDR3 nucleotides: TGTGCCAGCTCACTGGACAGGGGGCGACCGAACACTGAAGCTTTCTTT. The rearrangement links TRBV18 to TRBJ1-1; 11 nucleotides match TRBD1. CDR3 length equals 16 residues. Germline V gives CDR1 KGHSH, CDR2 LQKENI. V was pared by 4 bases and J by 1 base, with 5 bases of the junction left unmatched.